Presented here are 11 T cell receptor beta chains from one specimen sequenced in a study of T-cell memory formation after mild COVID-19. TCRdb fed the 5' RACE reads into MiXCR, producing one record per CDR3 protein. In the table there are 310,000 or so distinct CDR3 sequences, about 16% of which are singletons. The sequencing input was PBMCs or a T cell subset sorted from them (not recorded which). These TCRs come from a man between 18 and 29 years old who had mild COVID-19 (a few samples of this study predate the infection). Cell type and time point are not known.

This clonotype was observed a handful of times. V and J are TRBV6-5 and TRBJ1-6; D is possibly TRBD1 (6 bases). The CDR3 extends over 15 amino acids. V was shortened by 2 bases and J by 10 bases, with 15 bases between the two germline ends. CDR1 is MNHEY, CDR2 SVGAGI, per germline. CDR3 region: CASSYGGTGRSPLHF. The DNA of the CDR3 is TGTGCCAGCAGTTACGGAGGAACAGGGAGATCACCCCTCCACTTT.

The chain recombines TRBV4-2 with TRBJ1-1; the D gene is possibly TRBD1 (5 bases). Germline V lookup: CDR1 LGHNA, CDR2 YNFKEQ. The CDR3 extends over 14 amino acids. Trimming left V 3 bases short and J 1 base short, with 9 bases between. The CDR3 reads CASSHLDRNTEAFF. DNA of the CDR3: TGTGCCAGCAGCCACTTAGACAGGAACACTGAAGCTTTCTTT.

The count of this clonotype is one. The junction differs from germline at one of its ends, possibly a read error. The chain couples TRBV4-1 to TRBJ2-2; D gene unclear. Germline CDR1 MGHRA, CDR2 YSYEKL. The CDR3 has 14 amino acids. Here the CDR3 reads CAISQDARTGELFF. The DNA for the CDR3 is TGCGCCATCAGCCAAGATGCGCGAACCGGGGAGCTGTTTTTT.

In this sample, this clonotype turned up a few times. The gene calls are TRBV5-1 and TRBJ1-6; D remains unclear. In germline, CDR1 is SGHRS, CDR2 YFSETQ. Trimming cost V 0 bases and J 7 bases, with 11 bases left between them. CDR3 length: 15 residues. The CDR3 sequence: CASSLEPGPNSPLHF. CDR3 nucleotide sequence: TGCGCCAGCAGCTTGGAACCGGGCCCGAATTCACCCCTCCACTTT.

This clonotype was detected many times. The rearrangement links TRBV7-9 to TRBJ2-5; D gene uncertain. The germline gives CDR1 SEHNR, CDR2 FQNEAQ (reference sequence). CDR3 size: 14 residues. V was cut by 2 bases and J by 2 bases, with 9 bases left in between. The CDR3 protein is CASSLSQAQETQYF. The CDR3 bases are TGTGCCAGCAGCTTATCTCAGGCGCAAGAGACCCAGTACTTC.

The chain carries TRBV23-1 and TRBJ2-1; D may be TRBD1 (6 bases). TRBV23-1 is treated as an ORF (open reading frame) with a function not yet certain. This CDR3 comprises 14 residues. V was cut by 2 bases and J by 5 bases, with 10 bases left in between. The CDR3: CASSQRTANNEQFF. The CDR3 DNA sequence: TGCGCCAGCAGTCAACGGACAGCGAACAATGAGCAGTTCTTC.

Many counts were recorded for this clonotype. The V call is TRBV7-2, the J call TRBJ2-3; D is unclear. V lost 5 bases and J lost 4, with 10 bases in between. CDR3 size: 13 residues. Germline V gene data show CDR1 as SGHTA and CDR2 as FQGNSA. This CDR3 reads CASSPLAADTQYF. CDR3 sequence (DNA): TGTGCCAGCAGCCCTTTGGCCGCAGATACGCAGTATTTT.

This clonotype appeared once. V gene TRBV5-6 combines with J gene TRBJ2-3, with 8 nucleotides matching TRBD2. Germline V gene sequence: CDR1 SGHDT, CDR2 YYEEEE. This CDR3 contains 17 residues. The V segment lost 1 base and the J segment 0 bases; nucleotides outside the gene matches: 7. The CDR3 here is CASSLPSGWTSTDTQYF. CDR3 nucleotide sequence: TGTGCCAGCAGCTTGCCTAGCGGGTGGACCAGCACAGATACGCAGTATTTT. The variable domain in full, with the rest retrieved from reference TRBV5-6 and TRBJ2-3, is DAGVTQSPTHLIKTRGQQVTLRCSPKSGHDTVSWYQQALGQGPQFIFQYYEEEERQRGNFPDRFSGHQFPNYSSELNVNALLLGDSALYLCASSLPSGWTSTDTQYFGPGTRLTVL.

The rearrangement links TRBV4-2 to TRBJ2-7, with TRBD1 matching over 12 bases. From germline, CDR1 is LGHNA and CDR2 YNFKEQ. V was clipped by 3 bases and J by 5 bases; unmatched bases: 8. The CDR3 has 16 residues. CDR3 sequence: CASSHPGTGGGDEQYF. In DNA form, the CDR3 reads TGTGCCAGCAGCCACCCCGGGACAGGGGGCGGCGACGAGCAGTACTTC.

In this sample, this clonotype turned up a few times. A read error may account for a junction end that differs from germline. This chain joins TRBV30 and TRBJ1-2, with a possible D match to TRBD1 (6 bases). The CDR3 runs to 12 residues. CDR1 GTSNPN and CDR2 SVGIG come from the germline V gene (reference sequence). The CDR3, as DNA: TGTGCCTGGACTGTGACAGGCTATCGCTACACCTTC. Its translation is CAWTVTGYRYTF.

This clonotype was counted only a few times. CDR3 in DNA: TGCAGCGTGCTCGGGGTGGGGGCCTACGAGCAGTACTTC. Translating it yields CSVLGVGAYEQYF. The chain links TRBV29-1 to TRBJ2-7; either TRBD1 or TRBD2 may fit D (5 bases each). Looked up from germline, CDR1 is SQVTM and CDR2 is ANQGSEA. This CDR3 is 13 amino acids long. V lost 6 bases, J lost 2 bases, and 14 bases lay in between.